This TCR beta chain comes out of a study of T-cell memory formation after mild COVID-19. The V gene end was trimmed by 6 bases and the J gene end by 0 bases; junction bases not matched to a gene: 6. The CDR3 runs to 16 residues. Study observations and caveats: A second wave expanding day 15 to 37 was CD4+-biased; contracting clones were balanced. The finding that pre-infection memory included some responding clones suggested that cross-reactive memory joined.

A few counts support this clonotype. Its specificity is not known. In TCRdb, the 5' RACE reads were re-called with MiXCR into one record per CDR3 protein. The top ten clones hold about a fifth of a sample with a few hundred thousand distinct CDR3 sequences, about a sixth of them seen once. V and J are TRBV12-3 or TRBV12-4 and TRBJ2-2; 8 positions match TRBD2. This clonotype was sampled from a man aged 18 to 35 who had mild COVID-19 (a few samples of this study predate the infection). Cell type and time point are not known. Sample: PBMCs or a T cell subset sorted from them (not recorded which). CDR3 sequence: CASRARGASNTGELFF. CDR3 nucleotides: TGTGCCAGCAGAGCGCGGGGGGCCTCGAACACCGGGGAGCTGTTTTTT.